This T cell receptor beta chain was retrieved from a study of T cells in Graves' hyperthyroidism and ophthalmopathy (dated by TCRdb to the late 2010s). For context, the study as a whole: Peripheral blood was collected at initial diagnosis, before any treatment. According to the paper, TCR Vbeta CDR3 sequencing was carried out on approximately 140 peripheral blood samples, which came from approximately 43 ophthalmopathy, around 75 hyperthyroidism and about 17 progressor patients. Whether ophthalmopathy could be predicted prospectively was tested in an independent validation cohort made up of about 20 hyperthyroidism patients plus 17 patients who later progressed to ophthalmopathy. Once sampling was done, hyperthyroidism patients were given methimazole at a starting dose of 30 mg daily, whereas ophthalmopathy patients were given high-dose intravenous methylprednisolone. To identify TCR V-J signatures that set the groups apart, the researchers used a discovery cohort of about a hundred patients, made up of under 45 with Graves' ophthalmopathy and 57 with stable Graves' hyperthyroidism. In addition, the study compared T-cell repertoires in thyroid tissue and in blood from about 6 Graves' hyperthyroidism patients. For training and testing, the 100 or so patients in the discovery cohort were randomly divided in a 7:3 ratio. General findings and caveats noted by the study authors: A model built on a 13 V-J signature distinguished ophthalmopathy from stable hyperthyroidism, reaching about 88% sensitivity and under 84% specificity in cross-validation and 80%/75% in testing. Most expanded thyroid clonotypes (frequency above 0.001) were also detected in blood, suggesting blood repertoires may reflect thyroid immune responses. No statistical method was used to set the sample size in advance, and investigators knew the group allocation. In validation, progression to ophthalmopathy was predicted by the model with more than 65% sensitivity and 72.22% specificity, a median of 6.5 months before onset.

Ophthalmopathy patients had moderately to severely active disease, with a Clinical Activity Score of 3 or more, a NOSPECS grade of 4 or more, and a disease duration of less than 3 months. Patients with uncontrolled infections, other autoimmune diseases, pregnancy or lactation were excluded. Clinical symptoms, serum thyroxine and TRAb, thyroid ultrasound, and orbital computed tomography formed the basis for the diagnoses. PBMCs were isolated from more than 9 ml of fresh peripheral blood by Ficoll-Paque density gradient centrifugation. Total RNA was extracted with Trizol reagent, and quality was checked on an Agilent 2100 Bioanalyzer. The TCR beta CDR3 regions were amplified from RNA transcripts. The TCR CDR3 was subjected to a first round of RT-PCR using the HTBI primer set and the Qiagen OneStep RT-PCR kit. Libraries were constructed in a second round of multiplex PCR, after which size selection and purification were carried out. Paired-end sequencing of the libraries was performed with 100 bp reads on an Illumina HiSeq2000. The published analysis was carried out like this. Raw data were processed with SOAPnuke, discarding reads with adapters, uncalled bases, mean Phred below 15, or no exact constant-primer or identifier match. High-quality paired reads were merged using COPE v1.2.5, and each unique nucleotide sequence was defined as a clonotype. MiTCR v1.1 was used to align the clonotypes against IMGT TRBV, TRBD and TRBJ reference segments. The analysis included only V-J combinations with a frequency above 0.0001, which together covered roughly 99% of the repertoires. A TCS score was defined as the ratio between F50 (clonal expansion) and ExV (chaos), using BLOSUM62-based TCRdist between CDR3 peptides within each V-J. Welch's t-statistics and random forest reduced fewer than 550 V-J features to under 15, which were used in a naive Bayes classifier (R e1071). In TCRdb, the public reads were trimmed at Q25 with fastp and aligned with MiXCR, with productive beta chains retained. Rows are unified per CDR3 protein, each entry keeping the most common DNA and genes. The V and J calls and clone size are TCRdb's, not the authors'. A total of 400,000 or so distinct CDR3 sequences appear in this sample, 12% to 15% of them only once. The top ten clonotypes cover about 20% of the sample.

V sheds 5 bases and J sheds 6 bases, leaving 13 bases between their ends. Taken from the germline V gene, the CDR1 and CDR2 loops are SGHAT and FQNNGV. Taken from cysteine to phenylalanine, the CDR3 has 14 residues. The CDR3 DNA has 42 bases and is translated from base 1. On this clonotype itself: The antigen it recognizes is unknown. The record has no base qualities; no much larger clone is one base away.

Recombination linked TRBV11-2 to TRBJ2-2; no D gene call is confident. This sequence originates from a woman aged 55-69 years with Graves' ophthalmopathy. The sample consisted of blood. The CDR3: CASSRPNLPGELFF. The DNA sequence is given as TGTGCCAGCAGCCGGCCAAACCTACCCGGGGAGCTGTTTTTT.